The 5 T cell receptor beta chains below all came from one sample that was sequenced in a study of blood T cell repertoires in COVID-19 (dated by TCRdb to the early 2020s). To prepare the library, the immunoSEQ multiplex PCR assay was applied. The table comes from immuneACCESS by way of TCRdb, which keeps in-frame sequences with V and J called. Part of the clones is missing from these tables; in studies checked, under half for an unresolved V gene and the rest for unknown reasons. The sample records around 380,000 clones, approximately 89% of which are singletons. The top ten hold 1% to 1.5% of the sample. The source material was PBMCs or T cells enriched from blood (not recorded which). These receptors originate from a man between 25 and 39 years old who had recovered from COVID-19.

The J gene is TRBJ2-3, the V gene TRBV6-5, with D possibly TRBD2 on 6 matching bases. Trimming pared 7 bases from V and 3 bases from J, leaving 14 bases between. Germline V CDR1 and CDR2: MNHEY, SVGAGI. The length of the CDR3 is 14 residues. The CDR3 sequence: CASNALSGTDTQYF. The DNA of the CDR3 is TGTGCCAGCAATGCCCTAAGCGGGACAGATACGCAGTATTTT.

The rearrangement uses TRBV2 and TRBJ2-4; weak D call: TRBD2 (6 bases). Trimming stripped 6 bases from V and 3 bases from J, with 15 bases between. The CDR3 runs 15 residues. In germline, CDR1 is SNHLY, CDR2 FYNNEI. CDR3 sequence (DNA): TGTGCCAGCAGACCCCCCTACGGGGGCAAAAACATTCAGTACTTC. Its protein product is CASRPPYGGKNIQYF.

The V gene is TRBV2, the J gene TRBJ1-1; D is ambiguous. The germline V gene encodes CDR1 SNHLY and CDR2 FYNNEI. The CDR3 totals 12 residues. The V end was cut by 3 bases, the J end by 10 bases, with 12 bases between. The CDR3 sequence: CASSESRLVAFF. The CDR3 DNA reads TGTGCCAGCAGTGAGAGCAGGCTCGTAGCTTTCTTT.

This chain uses TRBV7-2 with TRBJ2-2, with D possibly being TRBD1 (5 bases). V was trimmed by 3 bases and J by 7 bases, leaving 9 bases between them. The CDR3 spans 13 residues. Germline V gives CDR1 SGHTA, CDR2 FQGNSA. CDR3 region: CASSFQGNGELFF. In DNA, the CDR3 is TGTGCCAGCAGCTTTCAGGGTAACGGGGAGCTGTTTTTT.

This clone was seen only a few times. The rearrangement joins TRBV11-2 to TRBJ1-6; tentatively, D is TRBD1 (6 bases). The length of the CDR3 is 16 residues. Deletions cut 5 bases from V and 2 bases from J, with 13 bases between. Per the germline V gene, CDR1 is SGHAT and CDR2 is FQNNGV. CDR3 protein: CASSPQGGAYNSPLHF. CDR3 nucleotides: TGTGCCAGCAGCCCACAGGGTGGCGCCTATAATTCACCCCTCCACTTT.